This T cell receptor beta chain derives from a study of T cell clonotyping in hematopoietic cell transplantation. Assay used: immunoSEQ multiplex PCR; TCRdb lists only in-frame clones, some missing. The sample holds about 9,400 clones, almost 80% seen once. The germline V gene has CDR1 GTSNPN and CDR2 SVGIG (reference sequence). The V and J ends lost 0 bases and 5 bases, in that order; junction bases with no gene match: 5. The length of the CDR3 is 14 residues. The sequence derives from a male patient aged 40 to 50 who had an allogeneic stem cell transplant from a related donor, so the T cells may come from the graft donor. Some clones in this sample may be carry-over from other donors' samples. Sequenced material: PBMCs, taken 180 days after allogeneic stem cell transplant. V gene TRBV30 combines with J gene TRBJ2-5; TRBD1 agrees at 8 bases. The CDR3 bases are TGTGCCTGGAGTGTAGGGACAGGTTGGGAGACCCAGTACTTC. It is translated as CAWSVGTGWETQYF.